These 24 T cell receptor beta chains originate from one sample sequenced in a study of cytomegalovirus exposure and HLA in healthy donors. The PCR contained 60 Vbeta and 13 Jbeta primers. The assay was immunoSEQ multiplex PCR, and TCRdb's table has in-frame clones only and misses some. The sample carries more than 90,000 clones, 75% recorded once. The sequenced material came from PBMCs. The receptors come from a man aged 45-65 years in good health and CMV-seronegative.

The CDR3 here is CASSLQGWDTEAFF. The CDR3 coding sequence is TGTGCCAGCAGCTTGCAGGGTTGGGACACTGAAGCTTTCTTT. The genes are TRBV5-7 and TRBJ1-1; D is possibly TRBD1 (5 bases). TRBV5-7 is sorted into the ORF group, with uncertain function. V lost 1 base to trimming and J lost 3 bases, with 10 bases between them. This CDR3 is 14 amino acids long.

This clone turned up a few times. The chain uses TRBV7-2 and TRBJ1-5; 9 nucleotides line up with TRBD1. Trimming at V came to 5 bases and at J to 4 bases, leaving 9 bases not matched to a gene. The CDR3 contains 16 residues. Looked up from germline, CDR1 is SGHTA and CDR2 is FQGNSA. Here the CDR3 reads CASSPGLGTGNQPQHF. CDR3 DNA sequence: TGTGCCAGCAGCCCCGGTTTAGGGACAGGGAATCAGCCCCAGCATTTT.

This clone occurred a few times. V usage is TRBV27 and J usage is TRBJ2-7, with 10 nucleotides matching TRBD2. Germline V gene lookup returns CDR1 MNHEY and CDR2 SMNVEV (reference sequence). The CDR3 loop spans 15 amino acids. V lost 2 bases, J lost 3 bases, and 4 bases stayed unmatched. CDR3 protein: CASSLSGGAVYEQYF. The CDR3 coding sequence is TGTGCCAGCAGTTTAAGCGGGGGGGCCGTCTACGAGCAGTACTTC.

Only one count was recorded for this clone. This chain connects TRBV6-5 to TRBJ2-3; TRBD1 aligns across 10 bases. The V gene end was trimmed by 4 bases and the J gene end by 3 bases; junction bases not matched to a gene: 7. Looked up from germline, CDR1 is MNHEY and CDR2 is SVGAGI. The CDR3 covers 16 residues. CDR3 sequence reads: CASSSKPGQGTDTQYF. As DNA, the CDR3 is TGTGCCAGCAGTTCTAAGCCGGGACAGGGGACAGATACGCAGTATTTT.

The chain joins TRBV28 to TRBJ2-7; 8 nucleotides align to TRBD2. The CDR3 has 14 amino acids. CDR1 MDHEN and CDR2 SYDVKM come from the germline V gene. V was clipped by 6 bases and J by 0 bases; unmatched bases: 4. Written as DNA, the CDR3 is TGTGCCAGCAGGGGCGGGGGGAGCTCCTACGAGCAGTACTTC. This translates into CASRGGGSSYEQYF. Filled out from reference TRBV28 and TRBJ2-7, the complete variable domain reads DVKVTQSSRYLVKRTGEKVFLECVQDMDHENMFWYRQDPGLGLRLIYFSYDVKMKEKGDIPEGYSVSREKKERFSLILESASTNQTSMYLCASRGGGSSYEQYFGPGTRLTVT.

V and J are TRBV28 and TRBJ1-1; D gene ambiguous. V lost 1 base and J lost 0, with 18 bases in between. The V gene's germline CDR1 is MDHEN and CDR2 SYDVKM. The CDR3 sequence is 18 residues long. Written as DNA, the CDR3 is TGTGCCAGCAGTTTATCCCTTTACAGCTCTACCCTGAACACTGAAGCTTTCTTT. Translation gives CASSLSLYSSTLNTEAFF.

This clone is a singleton in its sample. This chain links TRBV5-4 with TRBJ2-3; a possible D gene is TRBD1 (5 bases). CDR3 length: 16 amino acids. Germline values: CDR1 SGHNT, CDR2 YYREEE (reference sequence). V gave up 0 bases and J gave up 0 bases, with 11 bases separating them. CDR3 protein: CASSLADRISTDTQYF. CDR3 DNA sequence: TGTGCCAGCAGCTTGGCCGACAGAATTAGCACAGATACGCAGTATTTT.

This clone was detected only once. The chain couples TRBV14 to TRBJ2-5, with 11 bases matching TRBD2. Germline V gives CDR1 SGHDN, CDR2 FVKESK. Germline trimming cut 3 bases from V and 1 base from J; bases unmatched to any gene: 4. The CDR3 loop spans 16 amino acids. Here the CDR3 DNA reads TGTGCCAGCAGCCATACGACTAGCGGGGCCCAAGAGACCCAGTACTTC. Protein sequence: CASSHTTSGAQETQYF. The full variable domain, its missing parts supplied by reference TRBV14 and TRBJ2-5, is EAGVTQFPSHSVIEKGQTVTLRCDPISGHDNLYWYRRVMGKEIKFLLHFVKESKQDESGMPNNRFLAERTGGTYSTLKVQPAELEDSGVYFCASSHTTSGAQETQYFGPGTRLLVL.

This chain connects TRBV7-2 to TRBJ2-7; TRBD2 matches 8 bases. The germline V gene has CDR1 SGHTA and CDR2 FQGNSA. The CDR3 loop spans 14 amino acids. V trimming: 5 bases; J trimming: 4 bases; junction bases outside the gene matches: 7. The CDR3 loop reads CASSELSGRYEQYF. In DNA form, the CDR3 reads TGTGCCAGCAGCGAGCTGAGCGGGAGATACGAGCAGTACTTC.

The rearrangement uses TRBV21-1 and TRBJ2-7; TRBD1, the table's D call, was not compared with the DNA. TRBV21-1 is flagged as a pseudogene. The CDR3 covers 15 residues. CDR3 bases: TGTGCCAGCAGCCGCCGACAGGGCCCGACCTACGAGCAGTACTTC. It encodes CASSRRQGPTYEQYF.

CDR3 nucleotides: TGTGCCAGCATTGGGGGGGGCTACGAGCAGTACTTC. It specifies CASIGGGYEQYF. This chain links TRBV25-1 with TRBJ2-7, with 7 positions matching TRBD2. The germline V gene has CDR1 MGHDK and CDR2 SYGVNS. The CDR3 is 12 residues long. J gave up 3 bases and V 7 bases, and 3 bases lay outside the gene matches.

This clone was seen only a few times. CDR3 nucleotides: TGCAGCGTTGATTCCGGACTAGGTGACGAGCAGTACTTC. It codes for CSVDSGLGDEQYF. The J gene is TRBJ2-7, the V gene TRBV29-1; 7 bases line up with TRBD2. CDR1 is SQVTM, CDR2 ANQGSEA, per germline. The V segment lost 3 bases and the J segment 5 bases; nucleotides outside the gene matches: 7. The CDR3 consists of 13 residues.

The V gene is TRBV7-9, the J gene TRBJ1-2; D perhaps matches TRBD1 (5 bases). The germline V gene encodes CDR1 SEHNR and CDR2 FQNEAQ (reference sequence). Trimming cost V 5 bases and J 2 bases, with 15 bases left between them. This CDR3 spans 15 amino acids. The CDR3 bases are TGTGCCAGCAGCGCATTAGAGACAGTCAACTATGGCTACACCTTC. As protein: CASSALETVNYGYTF.

This chain connects TRBV27 to TRBJ1-2; possibly TRBD1 for D (6 bases). V was clipped by 6 bases and J by 4 bases, with 12 bases between them. Germline assignment: CDR1 MNHEY and CDR2 SMNVEV (reference sequence). The CDR3 sequence is 13 residues long. CDR3 in DNA: TGTGCCAGCAGCCTTAACAGGGCCTATGGCTACACCTTC. This encodes CASSLNRAYGYTF.

This clone was seen only once. The chain has TRBV6-1 and TRBJ2-1; a possible D gene is TRBD2 (6 bases). Germline V gene lookup returns CDR1 MNHNS and CDR2 SASEGT. Deletions cut 7 bases from V and 2 bases from J, with 12 bases between. CDR3 size: 14 residues. CDR3 sequence (DNA): TGTGCCAGCACCGACAGCGGGCCCTACAATGAGCAGTTCTTC. Its protein product is CASTDSGPYNEQFF.

The chain employs TRBV7-9 and TRBJ2-5; D gene uncertain. In germline, CDR1 is SEHNR, CDR2 FQNEAQ (reference sequence). The CDR3 contains 14 residues. V was trimmed by 1 base and J by 1 base, leaving 7 bases between them. This CDR3 reads CASSLDGSQETQYF. The CDR3 DNA is TGTGCCAGCAGCTTAGATGGCTCCCAAGAGACCCAGTACTTC.

This rearrangement joins TRBV5-6 to TRBJ2-1, with 8 bases that match TRBD1. The junction had 4 bases not matched to a gene; V was cut back by 4 bases and J by 1 base. Germline CDR1 is SGHDT and CDR2 is YYEEEE. The CDR3 has 15 residues. CDR3 bases: TGTGCCAGCAGCCTACGACAGGGGTCCTACAATGAGCAGTTCTTC. This translates into CASSLRQGSYNEQFF. The whole variable domain, filled in from reference TRBV5-6 and TRBJ2-1, reads DAGVTQSPTHLIKTRGQQVTLRCSPKSGHDTVSWYQQALGQGPQFIFQYYEEEERQRGNFPDRFSGHQFPNYSSELNVNALLLGDSALYLCASSLRQGSYNEQFFGPGTRLTVL.

The chain has TRBV29-1 and TRBJ1-1; no definite D call. This CDR3 spans 11 amino acids. Germline V CDR1 and CDR2: SQVTM, ANQGSEA. Trimming stripped 7 bases from V and 11 bases from J, with 17 bases between. CDR3 coding DNA: TGCAGCGCCGAGTCGGAAGGGAGGGCTTTCTTT. Residues: CSAESEGRAFF.

The chain uses TRBV7-3 and TRBJ2-3; 8 positions match TRBD2. This CDR3 has 15 amino acids. V lost 3 bases and J lost 4; bases outside the gene matches: 6. Germline CDR1 and CDR2: SGHTA and FQGTGA. The CDR3 nucleotides are TGTGCCAGCAGCTTGGTCGGGGGGGCAGCAGATACGCAGTATTTT. This translates into CASSLVGGAADTQYF.

The sample holds a few counts of this clone. The chain has TRBV15 and TRBJ2-5, with 10 bases identical to TRBD1. The V gene's germline CDR1 is LNHNV and CDR2 YYDKDF (reference sequence). V shed 1 base and J 5 bases; nucleotides not matched to a gene: 7. CDR3 length: 16 amino acids. The chain's CDR3 is CATSRGQTGGSETQYF. CDR3 DNA sequence: TGTGCCACCAGCAGAGGTCAGACAGGGGGCAGTGAGACCCAGTACTTC.

The chain recombines TRBV28 with TRBJ2-5; weak D call: TRBD2 (5 bases). The V and J ends lost 6 bases and 9 bases respectively, with 11 bases between them. CDR1 and CDR2 (germline): MDHEN, SYDVKM. CDR3 size: 11 residues. CDR3 sequence reads: CASRNLGAQYF. The DNA for the CDR3 is TGTGCCAGCAGGAACCTCGGGGCCCAGTACTTC. Full variable domain (rest looked up from reference TRBV28 and TRBJ2-5): DVKVTQSSRYLVKRTGEKVFLECVQDMDHENMFWYRQDPGLGLRLIYFSYDVKMKEKGDIPEGYSVSREKKERFSLILESASTNQTSMYLCASRNLGAQYFGPGTRLLVL.

The chain links TRBV30 to TRBJ2-7; 9 nucleotides agree with TRBD2. Per germline, CDR1 GTSNPN and CDR2 SVGIG (reference sequence). This CDR3 contains 13 residues. V shed 4 bases and J 6 bases; nucleotides not matched to a gene: 7. The CDR3 DNA reads TGTGCCTGGAAGTATAGCGGGAGAACCGAGCAGTACTTC. Protein product: CAWKYSGRTEQYF.

In the case of this clone: Its ends do not fully match the called genes, so a read error is possible. V usage is TRBV5-4 and J usage is TRBJ2-4, with D possibly matching TRBD1 (6 bases). Germline V gene lookup returns CDR1 SGHNT and CDR2 YYREEE (reference sequence). There are 12 residues in the CDR3. The CDR3 sequence: CASSSLTGSAHF. The CDR3 nucleotides are TGTGCCAGCAGCTCCCTCACAGGGAGTGCGCACTTC.

The chain joins TRBV29-1 to TRBJ2-3, with 10 bases aligning to TRBD2. CDR3 length: 14 amino acids. From germline, CDR1 is SQVTM and CDR2 ANQGSEA. The ends lost 1 base at V and 6 bases at J; junction bases unmatched: 4. The CDR3 protein is CSVEGPSGSDTQYF. The CDR3 DNA follows: TGCAGCGTTGAAGGGCCTAGCGGGAGTGATACGCAGTATTTT.